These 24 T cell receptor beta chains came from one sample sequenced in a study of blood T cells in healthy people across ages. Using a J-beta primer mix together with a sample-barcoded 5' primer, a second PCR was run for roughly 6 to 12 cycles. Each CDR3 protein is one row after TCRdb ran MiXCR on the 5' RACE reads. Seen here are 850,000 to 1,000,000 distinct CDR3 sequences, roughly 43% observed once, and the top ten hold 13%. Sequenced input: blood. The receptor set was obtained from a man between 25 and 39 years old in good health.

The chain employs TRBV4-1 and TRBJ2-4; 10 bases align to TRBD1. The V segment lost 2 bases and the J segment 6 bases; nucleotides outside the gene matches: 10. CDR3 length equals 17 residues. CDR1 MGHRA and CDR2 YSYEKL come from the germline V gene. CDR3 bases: TGCGCCAGCAGCCAAAACTCCCTGGGACAGGGGATAAACATTCAGTACTTC. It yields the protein CASSQNSLGQGINIQYF.

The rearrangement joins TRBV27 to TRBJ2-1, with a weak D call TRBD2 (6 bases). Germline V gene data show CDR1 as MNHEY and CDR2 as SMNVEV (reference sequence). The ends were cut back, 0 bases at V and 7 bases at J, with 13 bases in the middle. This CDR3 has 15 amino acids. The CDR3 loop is CASSLSNLASNEQFF. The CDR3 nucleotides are TGTGCCAGCAGTTTATCAAACCTAGCGTCGAATGAGCAGTTCTTC.

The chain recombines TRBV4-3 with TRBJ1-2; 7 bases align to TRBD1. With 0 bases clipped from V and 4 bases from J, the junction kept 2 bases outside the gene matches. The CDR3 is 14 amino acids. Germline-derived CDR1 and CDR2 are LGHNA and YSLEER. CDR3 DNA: TGCGCCAGCAGCCAAGACAGGGGGGCCTATGGCTACACCTTC. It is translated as CASSQDRGAYGYTF.

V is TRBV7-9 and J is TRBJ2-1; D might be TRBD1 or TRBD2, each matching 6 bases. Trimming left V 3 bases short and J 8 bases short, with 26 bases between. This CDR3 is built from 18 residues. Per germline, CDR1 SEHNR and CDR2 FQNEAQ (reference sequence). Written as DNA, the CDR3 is TGTGCCAGCAGCTTTCGGTTATTGGGACTGGGGACAAGGGATGAGCAGTTCTTC. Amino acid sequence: CASSFRLLGLGTRDEQFF.

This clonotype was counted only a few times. CDR3 in DNA: TGTGCCAGACAGGGGAGCACAGATACGCAGTATTTT. Protein sequence: CARQGSTDTQYF. The chain links TRBV9 to TRBJ2-3; 7 nucleotides line up with TRBD1. CDR1 and CDR2 from the germline V gene are SGDLS and YYNGEE. With V trimmed by 8 bases and J by 0 bases, 0 bases remained unmatched. The CDR3 is 12 residues long.

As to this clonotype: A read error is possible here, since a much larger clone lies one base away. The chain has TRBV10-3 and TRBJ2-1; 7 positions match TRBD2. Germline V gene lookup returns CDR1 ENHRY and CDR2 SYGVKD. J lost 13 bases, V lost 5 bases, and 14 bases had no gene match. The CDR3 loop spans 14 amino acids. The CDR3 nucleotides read TGTGCCATCAGTACTAGCGAGGCCCAAGAGACCCAGTTCTTC. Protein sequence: CAISTSEAQETQFF.

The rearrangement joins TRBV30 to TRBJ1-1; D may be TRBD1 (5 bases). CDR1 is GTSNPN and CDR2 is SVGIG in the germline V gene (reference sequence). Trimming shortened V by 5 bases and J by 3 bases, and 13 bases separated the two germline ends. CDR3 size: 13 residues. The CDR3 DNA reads TGTGCCTGGGACGACAGTAAAGACACTGAAGCTTTCTTT. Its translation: CAWDDSKDTEAFF.

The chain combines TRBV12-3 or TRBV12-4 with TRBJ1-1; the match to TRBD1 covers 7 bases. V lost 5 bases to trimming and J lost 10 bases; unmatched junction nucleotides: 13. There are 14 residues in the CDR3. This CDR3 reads CASSAIDRDPGAFF. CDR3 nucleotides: TGTGCCAGCAGTGCGATAGACAGGGACCCGGGAGCTTTCTTT.

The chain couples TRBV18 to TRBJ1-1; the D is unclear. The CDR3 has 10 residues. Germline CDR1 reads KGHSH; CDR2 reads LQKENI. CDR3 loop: CATANTEAFF. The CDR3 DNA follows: TGTGCTACAGCGAACACTGAAGCTTTCTTT.

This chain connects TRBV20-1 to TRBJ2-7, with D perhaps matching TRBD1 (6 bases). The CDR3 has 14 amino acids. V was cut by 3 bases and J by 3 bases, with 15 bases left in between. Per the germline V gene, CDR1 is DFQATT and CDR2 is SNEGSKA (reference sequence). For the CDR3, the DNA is TGCAGTGCTAGCAAACAGGGTGGAAGCTACGAGCAGTACTTC. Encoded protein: CSASKQGGSYEQYF.

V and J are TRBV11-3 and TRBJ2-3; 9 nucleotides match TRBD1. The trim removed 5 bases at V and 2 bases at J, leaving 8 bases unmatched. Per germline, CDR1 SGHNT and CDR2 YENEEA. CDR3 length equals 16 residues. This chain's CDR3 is CASSAAGTGTTDTQYF. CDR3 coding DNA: TGTGCCAGCAGCGCGGCCGGGACAGGGACCACAGATACGCAGTATTTT.

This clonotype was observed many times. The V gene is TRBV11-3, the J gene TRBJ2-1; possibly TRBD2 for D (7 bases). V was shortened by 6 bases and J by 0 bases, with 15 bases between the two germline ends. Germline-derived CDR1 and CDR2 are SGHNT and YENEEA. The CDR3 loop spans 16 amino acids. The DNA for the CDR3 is TGTGCCAGCAGACACAGGGCTAGCGGCTCCTACAATGAGCAGTTCTTC. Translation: CASRHRASGSYNEQFF. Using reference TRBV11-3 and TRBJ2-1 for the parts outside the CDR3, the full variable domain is EAGVVQSPRYKIIEKKQPVAFWCNPISGHNTLYWYLQNLGQGPELLIRYENEEAVDDSQLPKDRFSAERLKGVDSTLKIQPAELGDSAVYLCASRHRASGSYNEQFFGPGTRLTVL.

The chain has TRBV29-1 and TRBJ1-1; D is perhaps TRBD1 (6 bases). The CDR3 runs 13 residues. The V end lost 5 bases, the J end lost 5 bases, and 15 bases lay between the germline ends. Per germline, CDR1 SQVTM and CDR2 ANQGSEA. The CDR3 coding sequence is TGCAGCGTTATTCCCCAGGGGCGGACTGAAGCTTTCTTT. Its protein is CSVIPQGRTEAFF.

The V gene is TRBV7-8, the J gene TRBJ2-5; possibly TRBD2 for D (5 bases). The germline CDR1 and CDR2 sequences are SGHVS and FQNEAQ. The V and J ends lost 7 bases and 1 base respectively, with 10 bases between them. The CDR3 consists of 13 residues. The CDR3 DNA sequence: TGTGCCAGCACTCGGCGGGCCCAAGAGACCCAGTACTTC. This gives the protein CASTRRAQETQYF. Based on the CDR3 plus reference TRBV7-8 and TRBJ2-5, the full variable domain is GAGVSQSPRYKVAKRGQDVALRCDPISGHVSLFWYQQALGQGPEFLTYFQNEAQLDKSGLPSDRFFAERPEGSVSTLKIQRTQQEDSAVYLCASTRRAQETQYFGPGTRLLVL.

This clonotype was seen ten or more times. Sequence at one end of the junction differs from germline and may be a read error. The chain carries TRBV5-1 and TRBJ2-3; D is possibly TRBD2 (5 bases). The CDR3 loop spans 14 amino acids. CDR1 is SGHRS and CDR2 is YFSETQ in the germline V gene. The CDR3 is CASSLERSTDTQYF. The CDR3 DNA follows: TGTGCCAGCAGCTTAGAGCGGAGCACAGATACGCAGTATTTT. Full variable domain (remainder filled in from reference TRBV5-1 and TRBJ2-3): KAGVTQTPRYLIKTRGQQVTLSCSPISGHRSVSWYQQTPGQGLQFLFEYFSETQRNKGNFPGRFSGRQFSNSRSEMNVSTLELGDSALYLCASSLERSTDTQYFGPGTRLTVL.

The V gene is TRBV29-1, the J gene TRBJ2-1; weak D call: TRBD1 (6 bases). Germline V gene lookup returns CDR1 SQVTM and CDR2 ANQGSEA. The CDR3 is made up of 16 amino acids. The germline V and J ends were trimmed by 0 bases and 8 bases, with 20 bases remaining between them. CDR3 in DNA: TGCAGCGTTGAAGATCGAGGGTACAGGGCCAGGGATGAGCAGTTCTTC. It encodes CSVEDRGYRARDEQFF.

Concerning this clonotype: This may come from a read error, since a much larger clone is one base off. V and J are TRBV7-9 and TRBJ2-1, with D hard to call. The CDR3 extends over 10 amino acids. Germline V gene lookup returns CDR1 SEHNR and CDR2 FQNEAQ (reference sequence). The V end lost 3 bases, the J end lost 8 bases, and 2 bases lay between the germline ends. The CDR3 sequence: CASSFYEQFF. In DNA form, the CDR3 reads TGTGCCAGCAGCTTTTATGAGCAGTTCTTC. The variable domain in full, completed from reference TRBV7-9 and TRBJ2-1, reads DTGVSQNPRHKITKRGQNVTFRCDPISEHNRLYWYRQTLGQGPEFLTYFQNEAQLEKSRLLSDRFSAERPKGSFSTLEIQRTEQGDSAMYLCASSFYEQFFGPGTRLTVL.

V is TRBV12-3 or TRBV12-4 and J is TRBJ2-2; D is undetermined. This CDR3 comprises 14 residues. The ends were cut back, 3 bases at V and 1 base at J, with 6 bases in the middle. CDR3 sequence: CASSFVGNTGELFF. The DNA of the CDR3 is TGTGCCAGCAGTTTTGTGGGGAACACCGGGGAGCTGTTTTTT.

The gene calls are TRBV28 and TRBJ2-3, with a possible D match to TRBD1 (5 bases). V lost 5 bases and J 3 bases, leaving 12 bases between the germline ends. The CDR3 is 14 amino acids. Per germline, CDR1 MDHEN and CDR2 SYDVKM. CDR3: CASSIEQGTDTQYF. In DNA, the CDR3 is TGTGCCAGCAGTATCGAGCAGGGAACAGATACGCAGTATTTT.

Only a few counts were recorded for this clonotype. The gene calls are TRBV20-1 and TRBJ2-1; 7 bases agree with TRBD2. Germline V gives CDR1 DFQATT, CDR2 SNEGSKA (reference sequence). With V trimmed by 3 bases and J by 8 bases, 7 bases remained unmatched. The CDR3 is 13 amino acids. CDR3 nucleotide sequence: TGCAGTGCTAGCAAGTTGGCGGGGGATGAGCAGTTCTTC. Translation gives CSASKLAGDEQFF.

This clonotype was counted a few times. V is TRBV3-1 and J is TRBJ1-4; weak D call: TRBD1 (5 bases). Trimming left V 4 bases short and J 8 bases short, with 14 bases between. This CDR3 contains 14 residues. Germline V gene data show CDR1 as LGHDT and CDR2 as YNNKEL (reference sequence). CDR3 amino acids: CASSRRTEGEKLFF. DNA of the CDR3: TGTGCCAGCAGCCGCCGGACTGAGGGGGAAAAACTGTTTTTT.

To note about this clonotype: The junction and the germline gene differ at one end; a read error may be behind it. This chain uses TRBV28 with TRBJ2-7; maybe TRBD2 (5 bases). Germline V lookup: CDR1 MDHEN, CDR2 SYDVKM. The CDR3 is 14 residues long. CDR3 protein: CATDGGSSSYEQYF. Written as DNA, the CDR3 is TGTGCCACCGACGGTGGATCTAGCTCCTATGAGCAGTACTTC.

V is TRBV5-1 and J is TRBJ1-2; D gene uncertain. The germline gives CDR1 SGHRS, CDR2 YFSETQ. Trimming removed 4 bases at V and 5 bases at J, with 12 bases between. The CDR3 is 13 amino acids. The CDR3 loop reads CASSIGSQYGYTF. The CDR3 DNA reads TGCGCCAGCAGCATAGGGAGTCAATATGGCTACACCTTC.

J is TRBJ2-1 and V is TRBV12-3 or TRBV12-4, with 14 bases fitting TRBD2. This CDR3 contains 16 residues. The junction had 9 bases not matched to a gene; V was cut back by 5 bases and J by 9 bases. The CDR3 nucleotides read TGTGCCAGCAGTCCATCCGGACTAGCGGGGGGAGGTGAGCAGTTCTTC. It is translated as CASSPSGLAGGGEQFF.